The clone carrying this TCR beta chain was seen just once. The sample is drawn from a study of blood T cell repertoires in COVID-19. Trimming at V came to 3 bases and at J to 0 bases, leaving 4 bases not matched to a gene. Germline V CDR1 and CDR2: SGHTA, FQGTGA. CDR3 length equals 16 residues. In the original workflow: Reference gene primer amplification gave nucleated cell count estimates. Clones were sequenced by immunoSEQ multiplex PCR, and TCRdb holds only the in-frame ones, with some missing. Clone size and V and J calls were adopted from that table, with D and trimming inferred from the DNA. The sample holds approximately 170,000 clones, 84% seen once.

The chain links TRBV7-3 to TRBJ2-1, with TRBD2 identical over 8 bases. The source is a man aged 40-49 years who had recovered from COVID-19. The sample was peripheral blood. Written as DNA, the CDR3 is TGTGCCAGCAGCTTCCTCGGGGGGGCCTCCTACAATGAGCAGTTCTTC. This encodes CASSFLGGASYNEQFF.